This TCR beta chain was recovered during a study of identical twins. Study-wide findings and caveats: Abundant cord blood beta clonotypes carried fewer insertions; memory repertoires showed none.

V was trimmed by 4 bases and J by 7 bases, leaving 14 bases between them. The CDR3 totals 13 residues. Germline V gene data show CDR1 as LGHNA and CDR2 as YNFKEQ. With respect to this clonotype: Its cognate antigen is unknown.

Each CDR3 protein is one row after TCRdb ran MiXCR on the 5' RACE reads. The sample yields around 1.7 million distinct CDR3 sequences, 25% to 35% seen once. This chain connects TRBV4-2 to TRBJ2-7; D is perhaps TRBD2 (5 bases). This TCR derives from a newborn girl in good health. The sequencing sample was made of cord blood. The CDR3 spells CASSPRGSNEQYF. In nucleotides, the CDR3 is TGTGCCAGCAGCCCTAGAGGGTCCAATGAGCAGTACTTC.